This T cell receptor (beta chain) was captured in a study of cytomegalovirus exposure and HLA in healthy donors. Study overall: HLA-typed donors were the source of about 85 million unique TCRs held in an early data release. Broader study findings: Most TCRs appeared rarely, but some public TCRs recurred in many donors. TCR association rates varied by HLA locus in a later analysis, with DRB1 highest and HLA-C lowest.

Primers for the PCR totalled 60 Vbeta and 13 Jbeta. This table comes from immunoSEQ multiplex PCR, and its TCRdb copy is limited to in-frame clones, with some not included. In the table there are fewer than 150,000 clones, around 75% of which are singletons. Regarding this clone: The antigen is undetermined.

This receptor was obtained from a man aged 25 to 45 in good health and CMV-seronegative. The sample consisted of PBMCs.

CDR3 protein: CASGGARQPQHF. DNA of the CDR3: TGTGCCAGCGGGGGGGCGAGGCAGCCCCAGCATTTT. The V and J genes are TRBV28 and TRBJ1-5, with D perhaps TRBD1 (6 bases). There are 12 residues in the CDR3. Deletions cut 8 bases from V and 7 bases from J, with 12 bases between. The germline V gene has CDR1 MDHEN and CDR2 SYDVKM.